The source of this T cell receptor beta chain is a study of vaccination and CD4 T cells after COVID-19. Study-level background: Post-diagnosis, post-COVID samples were collected after a median around 97 days, ranging 35 to 161.

Study conclusions and caveats: Relatively few convalescent patients and no early post-infection timepoints were analyzed.

MiXCR, applied by TCRdb to the PCR reads, yields one record per CDR3 protein. The sample carries about 15,000 distinct CDR3 sequences, 69% recorded once. Remarks on this clonotype: The antigen is not known.

The V end lost 7 bases, the J end lost 5 bases, and 14 bases lay between the germline ends. CDR1 is MNHNS, CDR2 SASEGT, per germline. The CDR3 is 14 amino acids. The clonotype comes from a human donor who had recovered from COVID-19. The rearrangement joins TRBV6-1 to TRBJ1-4; tentative D call: TRBD1 (5 bases). The material was CD4+ T cells from blood, obtained after SARS-CoV-2 vaccination. The CDR3 is CASNIRSGNEKLFF. In DNA, the CDR3 is TGTGCCAGCAACATTAGGTCAGGGAATGAAAAACTGTTTTTT.